This T cell receptor (beta chain) was captured in a study of shared clonotypes between healthy human individuals (dated by TCRdb to the early 2020s). For the study in its entirety: A couple of women and three men aged 18 to 49 years were included in the cohort. For each donor, CD4 naive and CD4 memory were each given three plates, CD8 naive was given two plates, and CD8 memory was given one plate. To estimate repertoire size and how much clonotype sharing occurs between individuals, the study deeply sequenced the blood TCR repertoires of about five healthy adults. Libraries were prepared and TCR repertoires were sequenced by different laboratories using diverse techniques, in order to increase sequencing depth and limit assay-specific biases. Per donor, leukapheresis produced somewhere between about 0.94 and 9.5 billion PBMCs.

Trimmed from V: 4 bases; trimmed from J: 1 base; junction bases lacking a gene match: 3. Per the germline V gene, ENHRY is the CDR1 and SYGVKD is the CDR2. Measured from the cysteine to the phenylalanine, the CDR3 is 15 residues long. Only the CDR3 portion is preserved as DNA: 45 bases, with reading frame beginning at the first base. This clone was recorded only once. Its antigen target is currently unknown. Per-base qualities were not stored, and no clone one base away is much larger. Donors were healthy HIV-negative adults with no recently reported acute infections or vaccinations. Every donor was a Caucasian adult residing in Nashville, Tennessee, USA. Magnetic negative selection was used to enrich CD4+ T cells, after which naive cells were positively selected on CD45RA and the negative fraction became the memory subset. Blood was obtained by leukapheresis, after which PBMCs were separated by Ficoll-Histopaque density gradient centrifugation and cryopreserved in liquid nitrogen vapor phase. Purity and quantity of every magnetically sorted T cell population were checked by analytical flow cytometry. Each sorted fraction had its genomic DNA isolated and then quantified by UV absorbance on a Nanodrop 2000c.

TCR CDR3 regions were amplified from genomic DNA by multiplex PCR using the deep immunoSEQ assay. Extracted genomic DNA from each cell subset was spread evenly across all wells of several immunoSEQ 96-well plates, with each plate serving as a replicate. Each replicate PCR for sorted subsets received roughly 0.2 ug genomic DNA, equal to 28,000 or so T cell genomes. The purified libraries were quantified using a Qubit 3.0 fluorometer, sized with a Bioanalyzer 2100, and then quantified again using the KAPA Library Quantification kit. Every immunoSEQ 96-well plate was sequenced on a separate single-read 150-cycle Illumina NextSeq 550 flow cell. The original methods were these. Because only junctional sequences without quality scores were contained in the immunoSEQ output, filtering matching that applied to full-length reads could not be performed. Sequences were annotated with PyIR, a Python wrapper for IgBLAST v1.9, using IMGT germline references to assign V/J genes and CDR3. Reads were removed for weak V/J assignments (E-value above 1e-6), missing CDR3, stop codons, out-of-frame junctions, or ambiguous translated residues. V3J clonotypes were defined as sequences sharing an identical inferred V gene, J gene, and CDR3 amino acid sequence. Percentage overlap between repertoires was computed as shared unique clonotypes divided by the size of the smaller repertoire. RTK rarefaction, the Chao1 estimator, and Recon v2.1 estimates of unobserved clonotypes were used to assess repertoire richness. OLGA was used to compute generation probabilities for all TCRbeta clonotypes that the gDNA method yielded from a handful of donors. This is the immuneACCESS table as TCRdb keeps it, with only in-frame sequences that have V and J called. A part of the clones is gone; compared with another copy, unresolved V genes explain less than half, and the rest is unexplained. V and J calls and clone size come straight from that table; D and trimming were deduced from the DNA. The sample table records roughly 1,100,000 clones; about 75% of these occur just once. Clones ranked in the top ten supply approximately 1.5% of the sample.

The research as a whole found: Even with the large sequencing depth, rarefaction of the sorted-subset datasets indicated that sequencing was incomplete. Estimated clonotype richness was generally larger for naive than for memory subsets. The small number of donors limited the genetic and exposure-history diversity represented. Roughly 5% of naive CD4, around 3.5% of naive CD8, approximately 2% of memory CD4, and 0.4% of memory CD8 clonotypes were shared across four donors. Sampling was restricted to blood, and TCR repertoires in tissues likely differ from the TCR repertoires found in blood. Compared with non-shared clonotypes, the clonotypes found in all four sorted-subset donors had higher generation probabilities. Pairwise subsampling led to the expectation that sequencing depth would affect the degree of clonotype sharing among donors.

The rearranged chain carries TRBV10-3 and TRBJ2-2; TRBD1 fits 7 bases in the junction. This sequence originates from a young man in good health. The sequenced sample was memory CD4+ T cells sorted from blood. Reading the label with the study, this specimen's cell subset or site is: CD45RA-negative fraction. In nucleotide form, the sequence is TGTGCCATCAGTGTTAGGACAGGGAACACCGGGGAGCTGTTTTTT. Its protein product is CAISVRTGNTGELFF.